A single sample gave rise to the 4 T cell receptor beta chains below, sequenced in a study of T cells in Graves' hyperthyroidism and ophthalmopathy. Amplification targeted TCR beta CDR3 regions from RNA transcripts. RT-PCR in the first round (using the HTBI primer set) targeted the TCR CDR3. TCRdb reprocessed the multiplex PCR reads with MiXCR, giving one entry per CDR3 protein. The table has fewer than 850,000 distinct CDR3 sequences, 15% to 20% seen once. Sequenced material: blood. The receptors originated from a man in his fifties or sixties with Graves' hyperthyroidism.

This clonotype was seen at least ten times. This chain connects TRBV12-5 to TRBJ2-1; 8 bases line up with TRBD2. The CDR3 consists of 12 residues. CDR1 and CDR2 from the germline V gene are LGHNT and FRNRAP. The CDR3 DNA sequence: TGTGCCTCTACTAGCGGCTACAATGAGCAGTTCTTC. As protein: CASTSGYNEQFF.

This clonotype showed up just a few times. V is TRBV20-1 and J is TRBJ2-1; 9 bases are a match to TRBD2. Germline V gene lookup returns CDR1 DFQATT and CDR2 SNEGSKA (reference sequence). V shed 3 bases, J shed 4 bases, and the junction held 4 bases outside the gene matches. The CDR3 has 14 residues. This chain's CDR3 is CSARSTSGYNEQFF. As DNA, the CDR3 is TGCAGTGCTAGGTCGACTAGCGGATACAATGAGCAGTTCTTC.

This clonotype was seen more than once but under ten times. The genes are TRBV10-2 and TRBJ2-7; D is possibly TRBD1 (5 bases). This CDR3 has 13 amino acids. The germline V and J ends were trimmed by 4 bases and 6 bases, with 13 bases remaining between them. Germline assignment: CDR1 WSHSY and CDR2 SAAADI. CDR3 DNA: TGCGCCAGCAGTGTTGACAGTCGTGTCGAGCAGTACTTC. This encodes CASSVDSRVEQYF.

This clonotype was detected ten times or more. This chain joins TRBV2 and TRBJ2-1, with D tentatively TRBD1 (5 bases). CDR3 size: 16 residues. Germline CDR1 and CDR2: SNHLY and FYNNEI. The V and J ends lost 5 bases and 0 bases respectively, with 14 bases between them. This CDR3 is CASSLGRQSSYNEQFF. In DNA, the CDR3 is TGTGCCAGCAGTCTGGGGCGGCAGAGCTCCTACAATGAGCAGTTCTTC.